This is a list of T cell receptor beta chains from one sample in a study of blood T cells in healthy people across ages. Each CDR3 protein gets one entry after TCRdb re-called the 5' RACE reads with MiXCR. The table shows 920,000 or so distinct CDR3 sequences, with 45% occurring only once. Source material: blood. The receptors stem from a woman aged 60-75 years in good health. Each CDR3 is given with its conserved first and last residue. Each record gives: CDR3 DNA, CDR3 protein, clone size, D gene, V gene, J gene. D genes are given only for firm matches. Not every row has a clone size; where given, it reads once, few, many or a size class.

cdr3_nt: TGTGCCAGCAGTTACGAGGGAGGAGAGACCCAGTACTTC
cdr3_aa: CASSYEGGETQYF
clone_size: .
d_call: .
v_call: TRBV6-2/TRBV6-3
j_call: TRBJ2-5

cdr3_nt: TGTGCCAGCAGCCCCGTTTGGTACAATGAGCAGTTCTTC
cdr3_aa: CASSPVWYNEQFF
clone_size: few
d_call: .
v_call: TRBV9
j_call: TRBJ2-1

cdr3_nt: TGTGCCAGCAGTTTCGCGGGGGCTAGCTACGAGCAGTACTTC
cdr3_aa: CASSFAGASYEQYF
clone_size: few
d_call: .
v_call: TRBV27
j_call: TRBJ2-7

cdr3_nt: TGTGCCAGCTCACTCCGGGGGGACAATTCACCCCTCCACTTT
cdr3_aa: CASSLRGDNSPLHF
clone_size: few
d_call: .
v_call: TRBV18
j_call: TRBJ1-6

cdr3_nt: TGCGCCAGCAGCGATCCGGGACTACACTACGAGCAGTACTTC
cdr3_aa: CASSDPGLHYEQYF
clone_size: .
d_call: TRBD2
v_call: TRBV5-1
j_call: TRBJ2-7

cdr3_nt: TGTGCCAGCAGGACACAGGGTGGGGCCAAAAACATTCAGTACTTC
cdr3_aa: CASRTQGGAKNIQYF
clone_size: .
d_call: .
v_call: TRBV12-3/TRBV12-4
j_call: TRBJ2-4

cdr3_nt: TGTGCCAGCAGAAATGGGAGGGGCACGCAGTATTTT
cdr3_aa: CASRNGRGTQYF
clone_size: .
d_call: TRBD2
v_call: TRBV27
j_call: TRBJ2-3

cdr3_nt: TGTGCCAGCAGCGTCCTCCCTAGCGCGGGAGAACAAAATGAGCAGTTCTTC
cdr3_aa: CASSVLPSAGEQNEQFF
clone_size: few
d_call: TRBD2
v_call: TRBV9
j_call: TRBJ2-1

cdr3_nt: TGCAGTGCTAGATCGGTTGAAAAACTGTTTTTT
cdr3_aa: CSARSVEKLFF
clone_size: few
d_call: .
v_call: TRBV20-1
j_call: TRBJ1-4

cdr3_nt: TGTGCCAGCAGCTTAGCCGGGCTTACGGCCAAAGAGACCCAGTACTTC
cdr3_aa: CASSLAGLTAKETQYF
clone_size: .
d_call: .
v_call: TRBV11-2
j_call: TRBJ2-5

cdr3_nt: TGCGCCAGCAGCCCGGGGACTAGCGGGACCCAGAGCCTACACGAGCAGTACTTC
cdr3_aa: CASSPGTSGTQSLHEQYF
clone_size: few
d_call: TRBD2
v_call: TRBV5-1
j_call: TRBJ2-7

cdr3_nt: TGTGCCAGCAGTCGGGACGGTAATTCACCCCTCCACTTT
cdr3_aa: CASSRDGNSPLHF
clone_size: few
d_call: .
v_call: TRBV2
j_call: TRBJ1-6

cdr3_nt: TGTGCCAGCAGTGACAGGGGCTCATACAATGAGCAGTACTTC
cdr3_aa: CASSDRGSYNEQYF
clone_size: .
d_call: TRBD1
v_call: TRBV27
j_call: TRBJ2-5

cdr3_nt: TGTGCCAGTAGTATAGGAGGGCGCCTCTCCTACGAGCAGTACTTC
cdr3_aa: CASSIGGRLSYEQYF
clone_size: .
d_call: .
v_call: TRBV19
j_call: TRBJ2-7

cdr3_nt: TGTGCCAGCAGCTTAGAACCGGACAGCGTCTACGAGCAGTACTTC
cdr3_aa: CASSLEPDSVYEQYF
clone_size: .
d_call: .
v_call: TRBV7-2
j_call: TRBJ2-7